This T cell receptor (beta chain) comes out of a study of cytomegalovirus exposure and HLA in healthy donors. Concerning this clone itself: Antigen unknown.

Regarding the study as a whole: A later analysis found that most CMV-associated TCR beta chains appeared HLA-restricted. Among TCR beta chains of equal frequency, HLA-associated ones were more clonally expanded in a later analysis.

PCR employed 60 Vbeta and 13 Jbeta primers. The assay was immunoSEQ multiplex PCR, and TCRdb's table has in-frame clones only and misses some. The data hold 95,000 to 150,000 clones, with 66% observed a single time. This CDR3 is 15 amino acids long. Trimming at V came to 5 bases and at J to 5 bases, leaving 11 bases not matched to a gene. Germline assignment: CDR1 SEHNR and CDR2 FQNEAQ (reference sequence). The chain combines TRBV7-9 with TRBJ2-5; 7 bases map to TRBD1. The receptor comes from a man aged 18 to 35 in good health and CMV-seronegative. The sample taken for sequencing was PBMCs. The CDR3 region has the DNA TGTGCCAGCAGCGCCCTGGGACAGCCCGCGGAGACCCAGTACTTC. Amino acids: CASSALGQPAETQYF.